The rows below give T cell receptor beta chains drawn from one sample of a study of T cells in Graves' hyperthyroidism and ophthalmopathy. In TCRdb, the multiplex PCR reads were re-called with MiXCR into one record per CDR3 protein. The data contain some 360,000 distinct CDR3 sequences, approximately 15% of them singletons. The sample comprised blood. These receptors originate from a woman aged 60 to 75 with Graves' hyperthyroidism. Each CDR3 is given with its conserved first and last residue. A D gene is named only where the DNA matches it firmly. Expanded clones are given a class, and other clones once, few, many or no size at all.

D gene	J gene	V gene	clone size	CDR3 protein	CDR3 DNA
TRBD1	TRBJ1-4	TRBV7-9	NA	CASSLAPGGREKLFF	TGTGCCAGCAGCTTAGCTCCAGGGGGAAGGGAAAAACTGTTTTTT
NA	TRBJ1-1	TRBV30	NA	CAWKGEWGVLGTEAFF	TGTGCCTGGAAGGGCGAGTGGGGAGTACTGGGCACTGAAGCTTTCTTT
NA	TRBJ2-6	TRBV5-6	NA	CASSLWVTGANVLTF	TGTGCCAGCAGCTTGTGGGTCACTGGGGCCAACGTCCTGACTTTC
TRBD1	TRBJ2-7	TRBV7-9	many	CASSLDRSVYEQYF	TGTGCCAGCAGCTTGGACAGGAGCGTCTACGAGCAGTACTTC
TRBD1	TRBJ2-7	TRBV10-3	many	CAISDRDRQSYEQYF	TGTGCCATCAGTGACCGGGACAGGCAATCCTACGAGCAGTACTTC
NA	TRBJ1-4	TRBV19	NA	CASSRTGEKLFF	TGTGCCAGTAGTCGCACGGGGGAAAAACTGTTTTTT
TRBD1	TRBJ2-7	TRBV3-1	many	CASSQVGRDSSYEQYF	TGTGCCAGCAGCCAAGTGGGACGGGACAGCTCCTACGAGCAGTACTTC
NA	TRBJ2-7	TRBV27	many	CASTSSRSSYEQYF	TGTGCCAGCACTAGTTCCCGGAGCTCCTACGAGCAGTACTTC
NA	TRBJ2-2	TRBV5-1	NA	CASSLAKALLRRGELFF	TGCGCCAGCAGCTTGGCCAAGGCACTACTACGTCGCGGGGAGCTGTTTTTT
NA	TRBJ1-6	TRBV4-1	NA	CASSQRGDVNSPLHF	TGCGCCAGCAGCCAGAGGGGAGACGTTAATTCACCCCTCCACTTT
NA	TRBJ1-1	TRBV11-2	NA	CASRHRGGWALNTEAFF	TGTGCCAGCAGACATAGGGGGGGGTGGGCTTTGAACACTGAAGCTTTCTTT
NA	TRBJ1-5	TRBV9	NA	CASSVVSQEGNQPQHF	TGTGCCAGCAGCGTAGTAAGTCAGGAGGGCAATCAGCCCCAGCATTTT
NA	TRBJ2-1	TRBV2	many	CASSRGSANEQFF	TGTGCCAGCAGCAGGGGTTCGGCCAATGAGCAGTTCTTC
NA	TRBJ2-3	TRBV5-6	NA	CASSSGFASTDTQYF	TGTGCCAGCAGCTCCGGGTTCGCGAGCACAGATACGCAGTATTTT
NA	TRBJ1-2	TRBV6-1	many	CASSYTRDDPYGYTF	TGTGCCAGCAGTTACACCCGGGACGACCCCTATGGCTACACCTTC
NA	TRBJ2-1	TRBV7-8	many	CASSNDMYEFF	TGTGCCAGCAGCAACGACATGTACGAGTTCTTC
NA	TRBJ2-2	TRBV6-6	many	CASSYSRDRGELFF	TGTGCCAGCAGTTACTCCCGGGACCGCGGGGAGCTGTTTTTT
NA	TRBJ1-6	TRBV19	few	CASSSGSGNSPLHF	TGTGCCAGTAGTTCGGGATCGGGGAATTCACCCCTCCACTTT
NA	TRBJ2-1	TRBV5-1	few	CASSLDSNEQFF	TGCGCCAGCAGCTTGGATAGTAATGAGCAGTTCTTC
NA	TRBJ2-3	TRBV24-1	many	CATSEVSTDTQYF	TGTGCCACCAGTGAAGTGAGCACAGATACGCAGTATTTT